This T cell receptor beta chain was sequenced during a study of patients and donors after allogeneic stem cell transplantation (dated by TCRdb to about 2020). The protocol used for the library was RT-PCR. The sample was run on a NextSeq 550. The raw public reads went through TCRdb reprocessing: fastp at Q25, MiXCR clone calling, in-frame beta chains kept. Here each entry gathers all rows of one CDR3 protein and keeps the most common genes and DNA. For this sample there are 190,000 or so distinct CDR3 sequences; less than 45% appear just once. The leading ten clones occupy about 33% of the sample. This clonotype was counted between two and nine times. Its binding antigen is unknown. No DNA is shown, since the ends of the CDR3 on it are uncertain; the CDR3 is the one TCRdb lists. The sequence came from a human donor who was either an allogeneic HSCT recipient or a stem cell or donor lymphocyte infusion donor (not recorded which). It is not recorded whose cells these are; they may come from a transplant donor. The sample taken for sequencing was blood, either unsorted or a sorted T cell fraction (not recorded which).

For the CDR3, the sequence is CASSSGPADTQYF. The chain was built from TRBV28 and TRBJ2-3; the D call in the table, TRBD1, was not verified against the DNA. The CDR3 goes from the cysteine to the phenylalanine over 13 residues. CDR1 and CDR2 are read off the germline V gene as MDHEN and SYDVKM.